The present entry profiles one T cell receptor (beta chain) with its context. The source of the sample is a study of blood T cell repertoires in COVID-19. Overall study context: Acute and convalescent COVID-19 samples came from the United States, Italy and Spain. In each case, the material was cDNA or gDNA derived from T cells, B-cell-depleted T cells, or PBMCs.

This CDR3 region has 13 residues. Germline V CDR1 and CDR2: GTSNPN, SVGIG (reference sequence). V was pared by 0 bases and J by 1 base, with 6 bases between. Under the authors' procedure: Estimated nucleated cell counts came from reference gene primer amplification. The table came from immunoSEQ multiplex PCR; TCRdb's copy has only in-frame clones and leaves some out. V, J and clone size are those of that table, while D and trimming were read from the DNA. The sample records some 93,000 clones, approximately 86% being singletons. J is TRBJ1-1 and V is TRBV30; no definite D call. Material: peripheral blood. The receptor was isolated from a woman of 80 years or more with acute or convalescent COVID-19. CDR3 loop: CAWSVQENTEAFF. The CDR3 region has the DNA TGTGCCTGGAGTGTACAAGAGAACACTGAAGCTTTCTTT.